This TCR beta chain was sequenced during a study of blood T cell repertoires in COVID-19. The ends lost 5 bases at V and 4 bases at J; junction bases unmatched: 10. CDR1 and CDR2 from the germline V gene are SGHVS and FNYEAQ. The CDR3 covers 16 residues. The method was immunoSEQ multiplex PCR; TCRdb's version includes in-frame clones alone and lacks a portion of them. The table lists about 230,000 clones, 86% of them singletons. The sequenced sample consisted of peripheral blood. This sequence joins TRBV7-6 and TRBJ2-7; 11 positions match TRBD2. The receptor comes from a middle-aged man with COVID-19, enrolled during active disease. Written as DNA, the CDR3 is TGTGCCAGCAGCCCGAAACCGGGACTAGCGGATTACGAGCAGTACTTC. It specifies CASSPKPGLADYEQYF. The full variable domain, with the rest looked up from reference TRBV7-6 and TRBJ2-7, is GAGVSQSPRYKVTKRGQDVALRCDPISGHVSLYWYRQALGQGPEFLTYFNYEAQQDKSGLPNDRFSAERPEGSISTLTIQRTEQRDSAMYRCASSPKPGLADYEQYFGPGTRLTVT.